These T cell receptor beta chains were read from a single sample in a study of blood T cells in healthy people across ages. TCRdb analysed the 5' RACE reads with MiXCR anew, one entry per CDR3 protein. The sample lists about 1.6 million distinct CDR3 sequences; about 35% were seen once. The sequenced sample was blood. Every receptor here comes from a woman aged 25-40 years in good health. Each CDR3 is given with its conserved first and last residue. A D gene is named only where the DNA matches it firmly. The size entry is marked missing in some rows and otherwise reads once, few, many or a size class.

DNA,CDR3,D,J,V,size
TGCAGCGTTCCCCTGCTCAAAACGAAAGAGACCCAGTACTTC,CSVPLLKTKETQYF,.,TRBJ2-5,TRBV29-1,many
TGTGCCAGCAGCGCTACTAGCGTGGAGACCCAGTACTTC,CASSATSVETQYF,TRBD2,TRBJ2-5,TRBV9,few
TGTGCCAGCAGCTTAGGTTTACAGGTTCTCTCTGGGGCCAACGTCCTGACTTTC,CASSLGLQVLSGANVLTF,.,TRBJ2-6,TRBV7-9,.
TGTGCCAGCAGCCATTATAGCGGATTCTACGAGCAGTACTTC,CASSHYSGFYEQYF,.,TRBJ2-7,TRBV3-1,.
TGCGCCAGCAGCCCGCGGGCTGAGGGAGGCGGCTACACCTTC,CASSPRAEGGGYTF,.,TRBJ1-2,TRBV5-1,few
TGTGCCAGCAGCCCCCGACTAGCGAAACAAGAGACCCAGTACTTC,CASSPRLAKQETQYF,TRBD2,TRBJ2-5,TRBV7-9,few
TGTGCCAGCAGCGCCGGATTCTCTAATTCACCCCTCCACTTT,CASSAGFSNSPLHF,.,TRBJ1-6,TRBV9,.
TGTGCCACCAGCAGAGGTGGATTCCAAGAGACCCAGTACTTC,CATSRGGFQETQYF,.,TRBJ2-5,TRBV15,.
TGTGCCAGCAGCCAAGCGGGGGGTTACCACGAGCAGTACTTC,CASSQAGGYHEQYF,TRBD2,TRBJ2-7,TRBV4-2,many
TGTGCCACCAAATGGGGAGGGCTAGCGACGAAAGAGACCCAGTACTTC,CATKWGGLATKETQYF,TRBD2,TRBJ2-5,TRBV10-3,.
TGTGCCAGCAGTTTCCGTCTGGATACGCAGTATTTT,CASSFRLDTQYF,.,TRBJ2-3,TRBV28,few
TGTGCCACCAGCAGAGGACTCGGAGGGGCTGGGAATTCACCCCTCCACTTT,CATSRGLGGAGNSPLHF,.,TRBJ1-6,TRBV15,.
TGTGCCAGCACCCCTGGGGGGGAGGGCCTAAATGAGCAGTTCTTC,CASTPGGEGLNEQFF,TRBD2,TRBJ2-1,TRBV28,.
TGTGCCAGCAGCCAGGGGATCAACACAGATACGCAGTATTTT,CASSQGINTDTQYF,.,TRBJ2-3,TRBV4-1,.
TGTGCCAGCAGCGTAGACACTAGCAGCAACGAGCAGTACTTC,CASSVDTSSNEQYF,.,TRBJ2-7,TRBV9,few
TGCAGCGTTGCCGGAGGGCAAGGTTGGAATCAGCCCCAGCATTTT,CSVAGGQGWNQPQHF,.,TRBJ1-5,TRBV29-1,few
TGTGCTAGCAGCCGCCGACCCGGGACTAGCGACTACGAGCAGTACTTC,CASSRRPGTSDYEQYF,TRBD2,TRBJ2-7,TRBV3-1,.
TGCGCCAGCAGCTTGGGACTAGAGGAAGAGACCCAGTACTTC,CASSLGLEEETQYF,.,TRBJ2-5,TRBV5-1,few
TGTGCCAGCAGTTTATGGACTAGCGGGGTTGGGGATACGCAGTATTTT,CASSLWTSGVGDTQYF,TRBD2,TRBJ2-3,TRBV6-1,few
TGTGCCAGCAGTTCAGGAGCCGAAGGGAACACTGAAGCTTTCTTT,CASSSGAEGNTEAFF,.,TRBJ1-1,TRBV28,few
TGTGCCAGCAGTTTACAGGGTCTAGGGTACGAGCAGTACTTC,CASSLQGLGYEQYF,.,TRBJ2-7,TRBV27,few
TGTGCCAGCAGTCCCCAACTCGGACTAGCGGGAGGGAAGGGAGATACGCAGTATTTT,CASSPQLGLAGGKGDTQYF,TRBD2,TRBJ2-3,TRBV27,few
TGTGCCACCAGTGATCACACACACCGGGACGTTGGATCTGGGGCCAACGTCCTGACTTTC,CATSDHTHRDVGSGANVLTF,.,TRBJ2-6,TRBV24-1,few
TGCGCCAACAGCTTGACTACCCCCTACGAGCAGTACTTC,CANSLTTPYEQYF,.,TRBJ2-7,TRBV5-1,.
TGTGCCATCAGCATAACTAGCGGGTCCTTATACGAGCAGTACTTC,CAISITSGSLYEQYF,TRBD2,TRBJ2-7,TRBV10-3,.
TGTGCCAGCAGGAGGAACCAACGGGACATAAGCACAGATACGCAGTATTTT,CASRRNQRDISTDTQYF,.,TRBJ2-3,TRBV2,few
TGTGCCAGCAGTTTATCCGGACAGAGGGGCTACACCTTC,CASSLSGQRGYTF,.,TRBJ1-2,TRBV28,.
TGTGCCAGCAGCCCCAAAGGGGTGGGGAATGAGCAGTTCTTC,CASSPKGVGNEQFF,.,TRBJ2-1,TRBV27,.
TGCAGTGCTAGAGATCCGGGCTCGGATACCTACGAGCAGTACTTC,CSARDPGSDTYEQYF,.,TRBJ2-7,TRBV20-1,.
TGTGCCAGCAGCGTTATCGAGGGACAAGGCAATGAGCAGTTCTTC,CASSVIEGQGNEQFF,.,TRBJ2-1,TRBV9,few
TGTGCCAGCAGTGTTTCACAGTTAGCCTCAACCAGCCATCAGTTCTTC,CASSVSQLASTSHQFF,.,TRBJ2-1,TRBV2,few
TGTGCCAGCAGCTCCGGGACGACCCTTGAGCAGTACTTC,CASSSGTTLEQYF,.,TRBJ2-5,TRBV7-9,.
TGTGCCAGCAGTCTCTGGACTAGCGATTACAATGAGCAGTTCTTC,CASSLWTSDYNEQFF,TRBD2,TRBJ2-1,TRBV12-3/TRBV12-4,.
TGTGCCAGCAGCGGCGGGGGTTTCAGGAGGTCTGGGGCCAACGTCCTGACTTTC,CASSGGGFRRSGANVLTF,TRBD2,TRBJ2-6,TRBV3-1,.
TGTGCCAGGGCAGGGGTACAACCGGGCGAGCAGTACTTC,CARAGVQPGEQYF,.,TRBJ2-7,TRBV2,.
TGCAGCGTTGTGAAGGGGCCGTCAGAGACCCAGTACTTC,CSVVKGPSETQYF,.,TRBJ2-5,TRBV29-1,many
TGCAGTGCTATCGACACGGGAGGAAGCACAGATACGCAGTATTTT,CSAIDTGGSTDTQYF,TRBD2,TRBJ2-3,TRBV20-1,many
TGTGCCAGCACACTCCGGGGTAGTGAGGCTTTCTTT,CASTLRGSEAFF,.,TRBJ1-1,TRBV2,few
TGCGCCAGCAGCCCCCATGGAAATACGCAGTATTTT,CASSPHGNTQYF,.,TRBJ2-3,TRBV4-1,many
TGCAGTGCTAGGGGACAGGGACTTAACACCGGGGAGCTGTTTTTT,CSARGQGLNTGELFF,TRBD1,TRBJ2-2,TRBV20-1,.
TGTGCCAGCAGCGCTCAGGGGAACACTGAAGCTTTCTTT,CASSAQGNTEAFF,.,TRBJ1-1,TRBV9,many
TGTGCCAGCAGTTTAAGGCAGGGGGGAGCCAAAAACGTTCAGTACTTC,CASSLRQGGAKNVQYF,.,TRBJ2-4,TRBV28,once
TGTGCCAGCATGCCCCTGGGCGGGGTTTTAAATGAGCAGTTCTTC,CASMPLGGVLNEQFF,.,TRBJ2-1,TRBV3-1,.
TGTGCCAGCAGCAATTATAACTTAGGACATCTTAGCTCCTACAATGAGCAGTTCTTC,CASSNYNLGHLSSYNEQFF,.,TRBJ2-1,TRBV3-1,.
TGTGCCAGCTCAAGGACACAGGGGTTGAATGAGCAGTTTTTC,CASSRTQGLNEQFF,TRBD1,TRBJ2-1,TRBV18,.
TGCAGTGCTCCGGGACGGGACCCTACGAAGCAGTACTTC,CSAPGRDPTKQYF,.,TRBJ2-7,TRBV20-1,once
TGCAGTGCTAGCCCCGTCTTAGCGGGGGGGGGCACAGATACGCAGTATTTT,CSASPVLAGGGTDTQYF,TRBD2,TRBJ2-3,TRBV20-1,.
TGTGCCAGCAGCTTAGAGCACTTGGGATACGAGCAGTACTTC,CASSLEHLGYEQYF,.,TRBJ2-7,TRBV11-2,few
TGTGCCAGCAGTTACAGTCGCGGGACTAGTTGGACCGTTAGTGCCGAGCAGTACTTC,CASSYSRGTSWTVSAEQYF,TRBD2,TRBJ2-7,TRBV6-7,few
TGTGCCAGCACCCCGAGGGCGGGGGGGTACAATGAGCAGTTCTTC,CASTPRAGGYNEQFF,TRBD2,TRBJ2-1,TRBV6-5,few
TGTGCCAGCAGTCCGGGCCTTAGACCTAGAGCAGATACGCAGTATTTT,CASSPGLRPRADTQYF,.,TRBJ2-3,TRBV12-3/TRBV12-4,.
TGTGCCAGCAGCGTAGCAGGGTTTGTAGATCAGCCCCAGCATTTT,CASSVAGFVDQPQHF,.,TRBJ1-5,TRBV9,few
TGTGCCTGGAATCAGGGGGCACGGTCAGATACGCAGTATTTT,CAWNQGARSDTQYF,TRBD1,TRBJ2-3,TRBV30,.
TGCAGTGCTAAGTCCCAAACGGGGACGAGCACAGATACGCAGTATTTT,CSAKSQTGTSTDTQYF,.,TRBJ2-3,TRBV20-1,.
TGTGCCAGCAGCCTCCACCCGGGGGGCGCAGGTCAAGAGACCCAGTACTTC,CASSLHPGGAGQETQYF,.,TRBJ2-5,TRBV9,few
TGTGCCAGCAGTCGGACAGGGAGGCTGTTTTTT,CASSRTGRLFF,TRBD1,TRBJ2-2,TRBV12-3/TRBV12-4,.
TGCAGGGCTAGAGGCACCTTCTACGAGCAGTACTTC,CRARGTFYEQYF,.,TRBJ2-7,TRBV20-1,.
TGTGCCAGCGAGGACAGGGGGCGTTCGAGCACTGAAGCTTTCTTT,CASEDRGRSSTEAFF,TRBD1,TRBJ1-1,TRBV6-1,.
TGTGCCAGCAGGTATTGGGACACATCCTACGAGCAGTACTTC,CASRYWDTSYEQYF,.,TRBJ2-7,TRBV2,.
TGTGCCAGCAGCCAAGAACGTTACCAGACCGTAGTGGATACGCAGTATTTT,CASSQERYQTVVDTQYF,.,TRBJ2-3,TRBV4-2,.